The 9 T cell receptor beta chains in this list originate from one sample, sequenced in a study of shared clonotypes between healthy human individuals. This table comes from immunoSEQ multiplex PCR, and its TCRdb copy is limited to in-frame clones, with some not included. The repertoire holds fewer than 400,000 clones, less than 85% seen once, with around a tenth in the top ten. Sequenced material: memory CD4+ T cells sorted from blood. The subset denotes: CD45RA-negative fraction. All receptors come from a man aged 25 to 40 in good health.

This clone was detected a few times. V and J are TRBV10-2 and TRBJ2-7, with 7 bases fitting TRBD2. The germline gives CDR1 WSHSY, CDR2 SAAADI. The junction had 11 bases not matched to a gene; V was cut back by 5 bases and J by 1 base. The CDR3 is 16 amino acids. The CDR3 DNA is TGCGCCAGCAGTCCCAGAGCGGGGATTCATTCCTACGAGCAGTACTTC. Protein product: CASSPRAGIHSYEQYF.

This clone has only one observation. V is TRBV18 and J is TRBJ1-1; D possibly corresponds to TRBD1 (6 bases). The V end was cut by 4 bases, the J end by 6 bases, with 12 bases between. Germline V lookup: CDR1 KGHSH, CDR2 LQKENI. This CDR3 has 13 amino acids. DNA for the CDR3: TGTGCCAGCTCACAGAAACAGGGAGCTGAAGCTTTCTTT. Residues: CASSQKQGAEAFF.

The rearrangement links TRBV2 to TRBJ1-1; D not certain. Between the trimmed V and J ends, which lost 6 bases and 2 bases, there was a span of 16 bases. The CDR3 is 15 amino acids. Looked up from germline, CDR1 is SNHLY and CDR2 is FYNNEI. The CDR3 sequence: CASRLREGGNTEAFF. The CDR3 DNA sequence: TGTGCCAGCAGGCTAAGGGAGGGCGGAAACACTGAAGCTTTCTTT. The variable domain in full, completed from reference TRBV2 and TRBJ1-1, reads EPEVTQTPSHQVTQMGQEVILRCVPISNHLYFYWYRQILGQKVEFLVSFYNNEISEKSEIFDDQFSVERPDGSNFTLKIRSTKLEDSAMYFCASRLREGGNTEAFFGQGTRLTVV.

The J gene is TRBJ2-2, the V gene TRBV5-1; weak D call: TRBD2 (6 bases). Per the germline V gene, CDR1 is SGHRS and CDR2 is YFSETQ. The V end was cut by 0 bases, the J end by 4 bases, with 19 bases between. The CDR3 runs 18 residues. The CDR3 nucleotides read TGCGCCAGCAGCTTGGACGGGAGAGGTTACATAGGCACCGGGGAGCTGTTTTTT. Its translation is CASSLDGRGYIGTGELFF. The variable domain in full, with the rest retrieved from reference TRBV5-1 and TRBJ2-2, is KAGVTQTPRYLIKTRGQQVTLSCSPISGHRSVSWYQQTPGQGLQFLFEYFSETQRNKGNFPGRFSGRQFSNSRSEMNVSTLELGDSALYLCASSLDGRGYIGTGELFFGEGSRLTVL.

About this clone itself: Different DNA sequences within this sample yield the same CDR3. The chain couples TRBV18 to TRBJ2-7; TRBD1 aligns across 7 bases. V trimming: 3 bases; J trimming: 4 bases; junction bases outside the gene matches: 3. The V gene's germline CDR1 is KGHSH and CDR2 LQKENI. CDR3 length: 13 residues. This chain's CDR3 is CASSPGTVYEQYF. The CDR3 DNA follows: TGTGCCAGCTCACCCGGGACAGTATACGAGCAGTACTTC.

This clone was recorded a few times. It may be a read error: a sequence one base away is much more abundant. The chain carries TRBV6-4 and TRBJ1-1, with a tentative D call TRBD1 (5 bases). V lost 3 bases, J lost 5 bases, and 13 bases lay in between. The CDR3 is 14 residues long. The germline gives CDR1 MRHNA, CDR2 SNTAGT. CDR3 bases: TGTGCCAGCAGTGAAGTGGGGGGGGGTACTGAAGCTTTCTTT. Translated, it gives CASSEVGGGTEAFF.

The rearrangement joins TRBV5-1 to TRBJ2-1, with 7 bases identical to TRBD1. Germline V gene data show CDR1 as SGHRS and CDR2 as YFSETQ. Trimming took 7 bases from V and 8 from J; bases not matched to a gene: 15. The CDR3 contains 15 residues. CDR3: CASAQGDRDVDEQFF. The CDR3 DNA reads TGCGCCAGCGCCCAGGGAGACAGGGATGTGGATGAGCAGTTCTTC. Full variable domain (rest looked up from reference TRBV5-1 and TRBJ2-1): KAGVTQTPRYLIKTRGQQVTLSCSPISGHRSVSWYQQTPGQGLQFLFEYFSETQRNKGNFPGRFSGRQFSNSRSEMNVSTLELGDSALYLCASAQGDRDVDEQFFGPGTRLTVL.

This clone was seen more than once but under ten times. This sequence joins TRBV6-1 and TRBJ2-5, with a possible D match to TRBD1 (5 bases). The CDR3 is 14 residues long. CDR1 is MNHNS, CDR2 SASEGT, per germline. V lost 5 bases to trimming and J lost 5 bases, with 15 bases between them. The CDR3 nucleotides read TGTGCCAGCAGTCCTACTCAGGGAAGGGAGACCCAGTACTTC. Translated, it gives CASSPTQGRETQYF.

This clone showed up just once. This chain connects TRBV5-4 to TRBJ1-2; 10 bases fit TRBD1. After removal of 3 bases from V and 7 bases from J, the junction contained 12 bases not matched to a gene. The CDR3 runs 16 residues. The germline CDR1 and CDR2 sequences are SGHNT and YYREEE (reference sequence). CDR3 bases: TGTGCCAGCAGCTGGGTCGGGGACAGGGGTCACGGTGGCTACACCTTC. This encodes CASSWVGDRGHGGYTF.